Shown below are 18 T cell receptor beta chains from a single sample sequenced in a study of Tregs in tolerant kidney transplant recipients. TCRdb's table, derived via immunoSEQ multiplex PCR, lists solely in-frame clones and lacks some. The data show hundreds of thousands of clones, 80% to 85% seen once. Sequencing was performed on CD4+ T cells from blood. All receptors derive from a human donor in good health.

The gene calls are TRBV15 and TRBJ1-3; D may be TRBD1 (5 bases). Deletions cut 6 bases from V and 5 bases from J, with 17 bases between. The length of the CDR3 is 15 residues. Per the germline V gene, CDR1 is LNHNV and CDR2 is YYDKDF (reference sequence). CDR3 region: CATRSHGGTRNTIYF. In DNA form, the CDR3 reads TGTGCCACCAGGTCTCACGGAGGGACCCGAAACACCATATATTTT.

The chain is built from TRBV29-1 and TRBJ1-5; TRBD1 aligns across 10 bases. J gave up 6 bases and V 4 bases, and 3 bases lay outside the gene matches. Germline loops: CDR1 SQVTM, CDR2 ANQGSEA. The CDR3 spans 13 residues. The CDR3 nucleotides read TGCAGCGTTGGGACAGGGGGAGGTCAGCCCCAGCATTTT. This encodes CSVGTGGGQPQHF.

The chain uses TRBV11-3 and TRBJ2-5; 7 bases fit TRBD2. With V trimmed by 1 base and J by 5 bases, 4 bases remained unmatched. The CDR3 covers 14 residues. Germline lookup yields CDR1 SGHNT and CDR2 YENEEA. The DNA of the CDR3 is TGTGCCAGCAGCTTAGGTGCAGCGGGGGAGACCCAGTACTTC. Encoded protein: CASSLGAAGETQYF. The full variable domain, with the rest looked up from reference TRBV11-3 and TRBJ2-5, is EAGVVQSPRYKIIEKKQPVAFWCNPISGHNTLYWYLQNLGQGPELLIRYENEEAVDDSQLPKDRFSAERLKGVDSTLKIQPAELGDSAVYLCASSLGAAGETQYFGPGTRLLVL.

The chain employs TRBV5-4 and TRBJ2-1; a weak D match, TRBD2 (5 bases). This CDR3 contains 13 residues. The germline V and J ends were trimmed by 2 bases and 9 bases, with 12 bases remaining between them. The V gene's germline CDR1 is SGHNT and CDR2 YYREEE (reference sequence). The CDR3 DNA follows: TGTGCCAGCAGCTTACCGGGGTTTAGTGAGCAGTTCTTC. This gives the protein CASSLPGFSEQFF. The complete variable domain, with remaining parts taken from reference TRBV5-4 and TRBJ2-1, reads ETGVTQSPTHLIKTRGQQVTLRCSSQSGHNTVSWYQQALGQGPQFIFQYYREEENGRGNFPPRFSGLQFPNYSSELNVNALELDDSALYLCASSLPGFSEQFFGPGTRLTVL.

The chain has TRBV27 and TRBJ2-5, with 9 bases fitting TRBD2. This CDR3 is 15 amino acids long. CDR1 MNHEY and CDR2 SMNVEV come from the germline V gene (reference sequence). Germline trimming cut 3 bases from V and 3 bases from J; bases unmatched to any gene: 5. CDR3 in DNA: TGTGCCAGCAGTTTCTTTGCGGGAGGGAAAGAGACCCAGTACTTC. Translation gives CASSFFAGGKETQYF.

As DNA, the CDR3 is TGTGCCAGCAGTGAGGTAGCGGGAGGGCCCTACGAGCAGTACTTC. It codes for CASSEVAGGPYEQYF. The gene calls are TRBV6-1 and TRBJ2-5, with 11 bases that match TRBD2. TRBJ2-7 matches the DNA end more closely, so the J call is doubtful. The germline gives CDR1 MNHNS, CDR2 SASEGT. The CDR3 length is 15 residues.

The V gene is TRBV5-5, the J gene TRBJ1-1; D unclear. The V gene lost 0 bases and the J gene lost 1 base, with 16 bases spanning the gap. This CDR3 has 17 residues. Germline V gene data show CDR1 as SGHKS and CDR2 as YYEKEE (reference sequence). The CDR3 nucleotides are TGTGCCAGCAGCTTGGCCTCCAGGCAAAGGGAGAACACTGAAGCTTTCTTT. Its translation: CASSLASRQRENTEAFF.

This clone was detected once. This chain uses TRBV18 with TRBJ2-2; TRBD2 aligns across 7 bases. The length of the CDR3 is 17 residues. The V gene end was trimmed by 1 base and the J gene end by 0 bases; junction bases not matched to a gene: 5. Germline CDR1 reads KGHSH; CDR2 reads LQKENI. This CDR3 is CASSPRTRNANTGELFF. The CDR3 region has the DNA TGTGCCAGCTCACCACGGACTAGGAACGCGAACACCGGGGAGCTGTTTTTT.

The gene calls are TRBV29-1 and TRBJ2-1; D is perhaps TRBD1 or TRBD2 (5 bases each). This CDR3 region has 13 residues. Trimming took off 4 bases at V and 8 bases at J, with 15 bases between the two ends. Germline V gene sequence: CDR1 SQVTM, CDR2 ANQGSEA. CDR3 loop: CSVVGVREHEQFF. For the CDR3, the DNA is TGCAGCGTTGTAGGCGTCAGGGAGCATGAGCAGTTCTTC.

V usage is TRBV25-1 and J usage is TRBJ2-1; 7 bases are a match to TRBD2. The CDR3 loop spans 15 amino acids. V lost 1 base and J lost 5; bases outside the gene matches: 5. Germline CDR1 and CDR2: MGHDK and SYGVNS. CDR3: CASSELGGTNNEQFF. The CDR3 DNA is TGTGCCAGCAGTGAATTGGGAGGGACGAACAATGAGCAGTTCTTC.

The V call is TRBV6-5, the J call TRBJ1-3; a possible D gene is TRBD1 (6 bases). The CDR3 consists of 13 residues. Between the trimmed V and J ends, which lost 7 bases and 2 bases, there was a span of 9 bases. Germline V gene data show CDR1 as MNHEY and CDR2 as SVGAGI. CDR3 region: CASTGTTGNTIYF. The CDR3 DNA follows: TGTGCCAGCACCGGGACAACTGGAAACACCATATATTTT.

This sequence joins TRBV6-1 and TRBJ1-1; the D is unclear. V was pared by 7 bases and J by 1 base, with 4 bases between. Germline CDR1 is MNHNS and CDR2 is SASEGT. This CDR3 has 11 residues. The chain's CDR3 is CASIQNTEAFF. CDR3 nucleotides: TGTGCCAGCATCCAGAACACTGAAGCTTTCTTT.

Here the CDR3 reads CASSYSSPLRVREQFF. The CDR3 DNA reads as TGTGCCAGCAGTTACTCGTCTCCACTCAGGGTCCGTGAGCAGTTCTTC. V gene TRBV6-5 combines with J gene TRBJ2-1, with D possibly TRBD1 on 5 matching bases. V dropped 0 bases and J dropped 9 bases, with 18 bases sitting between them. The CDR3 totals 16 residues. The germline CDR1 and CDR2 sequences are MNHEY and SVGAGI.

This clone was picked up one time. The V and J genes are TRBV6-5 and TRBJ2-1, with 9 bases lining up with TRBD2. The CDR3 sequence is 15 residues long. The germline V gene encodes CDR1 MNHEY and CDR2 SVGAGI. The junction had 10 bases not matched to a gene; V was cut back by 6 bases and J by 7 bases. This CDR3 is CASSPMAGGWNEQFF. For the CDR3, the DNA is TGTGCCAGCAGCCCAATGGCGGGAGGGTGGAATGAGCAGTTCTTC.

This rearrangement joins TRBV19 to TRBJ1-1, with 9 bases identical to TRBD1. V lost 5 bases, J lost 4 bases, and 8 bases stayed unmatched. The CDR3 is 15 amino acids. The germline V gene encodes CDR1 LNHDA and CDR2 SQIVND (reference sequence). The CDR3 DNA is TGTGCCAGTAGTTGGGACAGGGTAGTGGGCACTGAAGCTTTCTTT. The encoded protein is CASSWDRVVGTEAFF.

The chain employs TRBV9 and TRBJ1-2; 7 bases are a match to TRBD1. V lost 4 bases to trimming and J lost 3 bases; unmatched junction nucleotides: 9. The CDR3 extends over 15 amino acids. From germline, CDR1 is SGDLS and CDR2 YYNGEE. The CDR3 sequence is CASSPHRGPDYGYTF. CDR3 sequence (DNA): TGTGCCAGCAGCCCACACAGGGGCCCCGACTATGGCTACACCTTC. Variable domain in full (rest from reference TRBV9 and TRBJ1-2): DSGVTQTPKHLITATGQRVTLRCSPRSGDLSVYWYQQSLDQGLQFLIQYYNGEERAKGNILERFSAQQFPDLHSELNLSSLELGDSALYFCASSPHRGPDYGYTFGSGTRLTVV.

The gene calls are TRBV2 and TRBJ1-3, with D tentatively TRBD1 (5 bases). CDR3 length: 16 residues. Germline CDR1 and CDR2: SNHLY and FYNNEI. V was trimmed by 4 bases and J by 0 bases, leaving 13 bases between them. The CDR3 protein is CASSVSRVGSGNTIYF. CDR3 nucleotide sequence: TGTGCCAGCAGTGTGTCCAGGGTTGGCTCTGGAAACACCATATATTTT.

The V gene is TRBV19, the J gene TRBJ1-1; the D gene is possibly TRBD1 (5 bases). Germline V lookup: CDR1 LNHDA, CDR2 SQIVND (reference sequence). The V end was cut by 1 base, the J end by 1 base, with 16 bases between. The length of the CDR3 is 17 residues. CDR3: CASSIGHGGGTNTEAFF. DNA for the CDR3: TGTGCCAGTAGTATAGGGCATGGAGGAGGGACGAACACTGAAGCTTTCTTT.